Listed below are T cell receptor beta chains from one sample, sequenced in a study of blood T cell repertoires in COVID-19. Profiling relied on immunoSEQ multiplex PCR, and the TCRdb table lists in-frame clones only, not all of them. The table includes roughly 300,000 clones, 80% to 90% detected once. The sequencing sample was made of PBMCs or T cells enriched from blood (not recorded which). These receptors were collected from a man between 25 and 39 years old who had recovered from COVID-19. The CDR3 runs from the conserved cysteine through the conserved F or W. The D gene is left open where the match is weak. Rows may omit the clone size; those that give it use once, few, many or a size class.

j_gene,abundance,d_gene,v_gene,CDR3aa,CDR3nt
TRBJ2-5,-,-,TRBV28,CASSSQGTAQQETQYF,TGTGCCAGCAGTTCCCAGGGGACCGCACAGCAAGAGACCCAGTACTTC
TRBJ1-5,-,TRBD1,TRBV27,CASSLSEGAGQPQHF,TGTGCCAGCAGTTTATCAGAGGGGGCAGGTCAGCCCCAGCATTTT
TRBJ1-2,-,-,TRBV5-4,CATSANYGYTF,TGTGCTACCTCGGCTAACTATGGCTACACCTTC
TRBJ1-1,-,-,TRBV12-3/TRBV12-4,CASRPSVDTEAFF,TGTGCCAGCAGACCCTCAGTGGACACTGAAGCTTTCTTT
TRBJ2-7,-,TRBD2,TRBV15,CATSSGLTVREQYF,TGTGCCACCAGCTCGGGACTAACGGTCCGGGAGCAGTACTTC
TRBJ1-6,once,-,TRBV6-5,CASILQISYNSPLHF,TGTGCCAGCATTTTACAGATCTCCTATAATTCACCCCTCCACTTT
TRBJ2-1,-,-,TRBV6-5,CASSYYPGNEQFF,TGTGCCAGCAGTTACTACCCGGGTAATGAGCAGTTCTTC
TRBJ2-1,-,TRBD2,TRBV6-2/TRBV6-3,CASSYSASRGGVYNEQFF,TGTGCCAGCAGTTACTCCGCCTCGCGGGGGGGAGTTTACAATGAGCAGTTCTTC
TRBJ2-1,-,TRBD2,TRBV27,CASSFELAGSNEQFF,TGTGCCAGCAGTTTTGAACTAGCGGGAAGCAATGAGCAGTTCTTC
TRBJ1-1,-,-,TRBV30,CAWSTAGRRKDTEAFF,TGTGCCTGGAGCACAGCAGGGAGGCGAAAGGACACTGAAGCTTTCTTT
TRBJ2-1,-,-,TRBV2,CASSMGPGRGFF,TGTGCCAGCAGTATGGGGCCTGGGCGTGGGTTCTTC
TRBJ1-1,-,-,TRBV27,CASSLAADGEAFF,TGTGCCAGCAGTTTGGCGGCAGACGGTGAAGCTTTCTTT
TRBJ1-2,-,-,TRBV30,CAWARDEGGYGYTF,TGTGCCTGGGCTCGGGATGAAGGGGGCTATGGCTACACCTTC
TRBJ2-6,-,-,TRBV24-1,CATSRTAPSGANVLTF,TGTGCCACCAGTCGGACAGCCCCCTCTGGGGCCAACGTCCTGACTTTC
TRBJ1-5,once,-,TRBV12-3/TRBV12-4,CASSDYGQPQHF,TGTGCCAGCAGTGACTACGGGCAGCCCCAGCATTTT
TRBJ1-2,-,TRBD1,TRBV5-1,CASSSGGLTYGYTF,TGCGCCAGCAGCTCAGGGGGGCTGACCTATGGCTACACCTTC
TRBJ2-5,-,TRBD2,TRBV18,CASSPSGGQGKTQYF,TGTGCCAGCTCACCGTCGGGGGGGCAGGGTAAGACCCAGTACTTC
TRBJ2-7,once,-,TRBV12-5,CASGRDSSYEQYF,TGTGCTAGTGGCCGAGATAGCTCCTACGAGCAGTACTTC
TRBJ2-7,-,-,TRBV19,CASSIGAGFGEQYF,TGTGCCAGTAGTATTGGGGCAGGGTTCGGGGAGCAGTACTTC
TRBJ1-1,-,TRBD1,TRBV27,CASSSGQGARTEAFF,TGTGCCAGCAGTTCGGGACAGGGGGCACGGACTGAAGCTTTCTTT
TRBJ2-2,-,-,TRBV19,CASSPRRGRAGELFF,TGTGCCAGTAGTCCCCGCAGGGGAAGGGCCGGGGAGCTGTTTTTT
TRBJ2-7,-,-,TRBV21-1,CASSKVSEGAVYEQYF,TGTGCCAGCAGCAAAGTGTCGGAGGGGGCTGTTTACGAGCAGTACTTC
TRBJ2-7,few,-,TRBV2,CATTSGNEQYF,TGTGCCACCACGTCGGGTAACGAGCAGTACTTC
TRBJ1-5,-,-,TRBV27,CASSPPGAGNQPQHF,TGTGCCAGCAGCCCCCCAGGGGCCGGCAATCAGCCCCAGCATTTT
TRBJ2-1,once,TRBD1,TRBV28,CASIGQGAGNEQFF,TGTGCCAGTATAGGACAGGGGGCGGGGAATGAGCAGTTCTTC
TRBJ2-7,-,-,TRBV27,CASNQGVGTLKYEQYF,TGTGCCAGTAATCAGGGCGTTGGAACCCTAAAGTACGAGCAGTACTTC
TRBJ1-1,once,-,TRBV30,CAWSPTGNTEAFF,TGTGCCTGGAGTCCGACAGGGAACACTGAAGCTTTCTTT
TRBJ1-2,-,TRBD1,TRBV5-1,CASSSAGTGESGGYTF,TGCGCCAGCAGCTCCGCCGGGACAGGGGAAAGCGGTGGCTACACCTTC
TRBJ1-1,-,TRBD1,TRBV14,CASSQPGQGATEAFF,TGTGCCAGCAGCCAACCGGGACAGGGGGCCACTGAAGCTTTCTTT
TRBJ1-6,once,TRBD1,TRBV19,CASSAPGQNNSPLHF,TGTGCCAGTAGTGCTCCGGGACAGAATAATTCACCCCTCCACTTT
TRBJ2-2,-,TRBD2,TRBV27,CASSFWLAGDTGELFF,TGTGCCAGCAGTTTTTGGCTAGCGGGCGACACCGGGGAGCTGTTTTTT
TRBJ1-2,few,TRBD1,TRBV15,CATSRGQGAGYGYTF,TGTGCCACCAGCAGAGGACAGGGGGCAGGCTATGGCTACACCTTC
TRBJ2-1,-,-,TRBV18,CASSPKKFGNEQFF,TGTGCCAGCTCACCGAAAAAGTTCGGGAATGAGCAGTTCTTC
TRBJ1-2,-,-,TRBV27,CASSLQEGYGYTF,TGTGCCAGCAGTCTCCAGGAGGGCTATGGCTACACCTTC
TRBJ2-1,-,-,TRBV11-2,CASSLEGDAYNEQFF,TGTGCCAGCAGCTTAGAGGGAGATGCCTACAATGAGCAGTTCTTC
TRBJ1-1,-,TRBD1,TRBV30,CAWRESYRGTNTEAFF,TGTGCCTGGAGGGAGTCCTACAGGGGGACGAACACTGAAGCTTTCTTT
TRBJ1-2,-,-,TRBV5-1,CASSLDQPGYGYTF,TGCGCCAGCAGCTTGGACCAACCGGGCTATGGCTACACCTTC
TRBJ2-2,-,TRBD2,TRBV2,CASTWGGNTGELFF,TGTGCCAGCACGTGGGGGGGGAACACCGGGGAGCTGTTTTTT
TRBJ1-6,-,-,TRBV6-1,CASSGEAPLHF,TGTGCCAGCAGTGGGGAGGCTCCCCTCCACTTT
TRBJ1-6,-,TRBD1,TRBV24-1,CATRRDRPSSYNSPLHF,TGTGCCACCAGACGGGACAGGCCGAGCTCCTATAATTCACCCCTCCACTTT
TRBJ2-7,-,TRBD2,TRBV27,CASSLGLAVPYEQYF,TGTGCCAGCAGTTTAGGACTAGCGGTCCCCTACGAGCAGTACTTC